Below, one TCR beta chain is given with its context. Antigen unknown. The data belong to a study of monozygotic twins with inflammatory bowel disease. Study observations and caveats: Healthy co-twins, by inverse Simpson, had higher TCRbeta diversity than their siblings with IBD. Added variability in patient repertoires may stem from differing immunosuppressive treatments. Clonotype overlap with others was lower in IBD patients than in healthy twins, a difference that was greatest with disease activity.

TCRdb reprocessed the 5' RACE reads, keeping one entry per CDR3 protein, no DNA. This table holds about 210,000 distinct CDR3 sequences. The CDR3 consists of 18 residues. Germline V CDR1 and CDR2: MNHEY, SVGAGI. Per donor, about 2.4 ml of blood was collected and frozen. The chain joins TRBV6-5 to TRBJ2-6; the TRBD1 assignment by TCRdb is unverifiable without DNA. Sequencing used blood. This receptor was taken from a human donor with ulcerative colitis or Crohn's disease, or a healthy co-twin of an affected twin (not recorded which). CDR3 sequence: CASSRAGSQSSGANVLTF.